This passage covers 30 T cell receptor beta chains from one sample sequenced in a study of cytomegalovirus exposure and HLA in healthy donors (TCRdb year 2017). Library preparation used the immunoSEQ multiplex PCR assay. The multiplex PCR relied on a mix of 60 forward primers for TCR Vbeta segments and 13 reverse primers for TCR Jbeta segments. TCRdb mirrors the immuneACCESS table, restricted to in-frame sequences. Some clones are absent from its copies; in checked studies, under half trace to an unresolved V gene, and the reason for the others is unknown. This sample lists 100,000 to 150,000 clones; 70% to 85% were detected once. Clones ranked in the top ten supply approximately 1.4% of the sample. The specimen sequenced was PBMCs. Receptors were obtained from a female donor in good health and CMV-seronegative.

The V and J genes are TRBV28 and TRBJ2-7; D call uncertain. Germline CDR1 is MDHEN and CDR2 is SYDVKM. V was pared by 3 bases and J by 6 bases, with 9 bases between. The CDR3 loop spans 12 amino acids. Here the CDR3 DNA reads TGTGCCAGCAGTTTGAACAGACCCGAGCAGTACTTC. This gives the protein CASSLNRPEQYF. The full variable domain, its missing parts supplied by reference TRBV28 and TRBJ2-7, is DVKVTQSSRYLVKRTGEKVFLECVQDMDHENMFWYRQDPGLGLRLIYFSYDVKMKEKGDIPEGYSVSREKKERFSLILESASTNQTSMYLCASSLNRPEQYFGPGTRLTVT.

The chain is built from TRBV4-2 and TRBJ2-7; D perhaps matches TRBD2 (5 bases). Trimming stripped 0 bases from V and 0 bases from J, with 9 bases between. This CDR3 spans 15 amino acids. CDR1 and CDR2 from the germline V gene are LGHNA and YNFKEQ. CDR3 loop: CASSQESGSSYEQYF. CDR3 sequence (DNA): TGTGCCAGCAGCCAAGAGAGTGGGAGCTCCTACGAGCAGTACTTC.

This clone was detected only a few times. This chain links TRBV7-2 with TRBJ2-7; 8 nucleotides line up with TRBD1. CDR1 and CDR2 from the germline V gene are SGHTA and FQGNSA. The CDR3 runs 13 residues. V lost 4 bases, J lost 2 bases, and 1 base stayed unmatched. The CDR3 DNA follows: TGTGCCAGCAGCTCGACAGGGGCCTACGAGCAGTACTTC. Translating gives CASSSTGAYEQYF.

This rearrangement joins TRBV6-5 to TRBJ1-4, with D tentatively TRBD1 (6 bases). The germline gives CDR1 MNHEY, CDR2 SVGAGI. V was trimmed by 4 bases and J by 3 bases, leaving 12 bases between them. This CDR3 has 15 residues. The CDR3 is CASSSTGFSNEKLFF. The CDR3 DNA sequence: TGTGCCAGCAGTTCAACAGGGTTCTCTAATGAAAAACTGTTTTTT.

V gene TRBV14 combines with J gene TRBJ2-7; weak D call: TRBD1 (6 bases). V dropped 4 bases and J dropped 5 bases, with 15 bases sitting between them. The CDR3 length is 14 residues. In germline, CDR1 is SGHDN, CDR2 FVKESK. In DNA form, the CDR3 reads TGTGCCAGCAGCCCCCGGGACAAGGGCCACGAGCAGTACTTC. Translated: CASSPRDKGHEQYF.

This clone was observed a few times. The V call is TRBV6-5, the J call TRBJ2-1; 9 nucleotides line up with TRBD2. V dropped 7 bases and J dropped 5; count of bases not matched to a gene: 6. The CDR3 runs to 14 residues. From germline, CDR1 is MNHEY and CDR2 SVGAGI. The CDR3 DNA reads TGTGCCAGCACCCGGGCGGGAGGGAACAATGAGCAGTTCTTC. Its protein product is CASTRAGGNNEQFF.

This CDR3 is CASSHGTPNYGYTF. The CDR3 region has the DNA TGTGCCAGCAGCCACGGGACACCTAACTATGGCTACACCTTC. J is TRBJ1-2 and V is TRBV7-2; perhaps TRBD1 as D (6 bases). CDR1 SGHTA and CDR2 FQGNSA come from the germline V gene. There are 14 residues in the CDR3. V lost 5 bases and J 0 bases, leaving 10 bases between the germline ends.

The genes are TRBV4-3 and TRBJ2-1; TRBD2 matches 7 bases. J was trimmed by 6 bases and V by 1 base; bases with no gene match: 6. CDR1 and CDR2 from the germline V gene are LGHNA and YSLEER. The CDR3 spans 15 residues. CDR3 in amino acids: CASSQVQRDGNEQFF. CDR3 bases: TGCGCCAGCAGCCAAGTCCAGCGGGATGGCAATGAGCAGTTCTTC.

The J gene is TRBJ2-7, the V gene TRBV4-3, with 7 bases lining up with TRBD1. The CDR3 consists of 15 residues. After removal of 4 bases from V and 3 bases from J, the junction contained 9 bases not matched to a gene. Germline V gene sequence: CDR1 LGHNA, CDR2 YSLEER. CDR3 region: CASSLVRDSYYEQYF. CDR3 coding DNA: TGCGCCAGCAGCCTCGTCCGGGACAGTTACTACGAGCAGTACTTC.

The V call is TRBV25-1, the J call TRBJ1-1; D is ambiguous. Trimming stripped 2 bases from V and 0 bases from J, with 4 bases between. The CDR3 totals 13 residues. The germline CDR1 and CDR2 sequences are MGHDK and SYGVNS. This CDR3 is CASSELLNTEAFF. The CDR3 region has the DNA TGTGCCAGCAGTGAACTATTGAACACTGAAGCTTTCTTT.

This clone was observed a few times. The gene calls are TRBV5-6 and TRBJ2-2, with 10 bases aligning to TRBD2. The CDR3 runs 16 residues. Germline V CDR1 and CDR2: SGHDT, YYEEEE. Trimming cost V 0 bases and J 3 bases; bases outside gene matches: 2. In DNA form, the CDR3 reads TGTGCCAGCAGCTTGGCTAGCGGGAGAGACACCGGGGAGCTGTTTTTT. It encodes CASSLASGRDTGELFF.

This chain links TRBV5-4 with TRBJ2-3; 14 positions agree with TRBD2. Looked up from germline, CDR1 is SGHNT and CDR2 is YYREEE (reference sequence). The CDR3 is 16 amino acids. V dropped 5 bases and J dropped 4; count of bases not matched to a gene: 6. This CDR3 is CASRMGTSGRSDTQYF. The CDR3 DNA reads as TGTGCCAGCAGGATGGGGACTAGCGGGAGATCAGATACGCAGTATTTT.

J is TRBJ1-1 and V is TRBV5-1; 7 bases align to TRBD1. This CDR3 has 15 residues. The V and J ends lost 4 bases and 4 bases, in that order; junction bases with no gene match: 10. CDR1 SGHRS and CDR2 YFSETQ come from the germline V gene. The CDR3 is CASSPVPQGGTEAFF. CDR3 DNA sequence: TGCGCCAGCAGCCCGGTCCCGCAGGGGGGCACTGAAGCTTTCTTT. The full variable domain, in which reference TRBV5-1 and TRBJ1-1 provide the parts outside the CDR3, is KAGVTQTPRYLIKTRGQQVTLSCSPISGHRSVSWYQQTPGQGLQFLFEYFSETQRNKGNFPGRFSGRQFSNSRSEMNVSTLELGDSALYLCASSPVPQGGTEAFFGQGTRLTVV.

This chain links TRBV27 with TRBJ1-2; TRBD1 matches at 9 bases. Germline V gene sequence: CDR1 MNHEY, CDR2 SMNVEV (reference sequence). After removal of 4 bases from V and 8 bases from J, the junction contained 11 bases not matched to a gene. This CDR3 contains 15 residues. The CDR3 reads CASSSSGTGLFGYTF. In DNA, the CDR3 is TGTGCCAGCAGTTCCTCCGGGACAGGGCTTTTCGGCTACACCTTC.

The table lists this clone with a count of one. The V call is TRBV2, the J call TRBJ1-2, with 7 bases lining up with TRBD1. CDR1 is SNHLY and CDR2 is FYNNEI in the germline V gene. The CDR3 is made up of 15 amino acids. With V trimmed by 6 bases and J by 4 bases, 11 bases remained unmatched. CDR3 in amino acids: CASRETGARFYGYTF. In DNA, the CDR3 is TGTGCCAGCAGGGAAACAGGGGCCCGTTTCTATGGCTACACCTTC.

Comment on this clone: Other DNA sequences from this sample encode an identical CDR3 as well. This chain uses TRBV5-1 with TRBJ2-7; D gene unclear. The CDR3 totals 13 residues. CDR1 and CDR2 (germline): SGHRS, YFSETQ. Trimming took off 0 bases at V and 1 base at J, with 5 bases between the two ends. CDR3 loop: CASSLGRSYEQYF. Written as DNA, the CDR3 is TGCGCCAGCAGCTTGGGCAGGTCCTACGAGCAGTACTTC.

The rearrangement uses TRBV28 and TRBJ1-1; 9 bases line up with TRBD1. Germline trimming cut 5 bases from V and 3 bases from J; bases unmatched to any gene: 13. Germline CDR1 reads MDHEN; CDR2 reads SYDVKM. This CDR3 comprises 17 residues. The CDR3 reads CASSPGTGRARDTEAFF. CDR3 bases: TGTGCCAGCAGTCCGGGGACAGGGAGGGCCCGGGACACTGAAGCTTTCTTT.

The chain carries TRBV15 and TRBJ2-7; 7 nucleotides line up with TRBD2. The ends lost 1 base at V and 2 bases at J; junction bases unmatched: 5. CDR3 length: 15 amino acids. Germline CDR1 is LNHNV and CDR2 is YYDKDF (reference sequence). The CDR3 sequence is CATSRGGGGTYEQYF. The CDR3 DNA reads TGTGCCACCAGCAGAGGGGGGGGAGGCACCTACGAGCAGTACTTC.

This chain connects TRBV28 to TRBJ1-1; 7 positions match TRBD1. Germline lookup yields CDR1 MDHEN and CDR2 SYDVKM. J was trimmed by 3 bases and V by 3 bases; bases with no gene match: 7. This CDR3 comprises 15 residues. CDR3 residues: CASSLLGQIDTEAFF. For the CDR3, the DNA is TGTGCCAGCAGTTTGCTGGGACAGATTGACACTGAAGCTTTCTTT.

The CDR3 coding sequence is TGTGCCAGCAGTGGAGCGGGCACAGATACGCAGTATTTT. The encoded protein is CASSGAGTDTQYF. The V gene is TRBV25-1, the J gene TRBJ2-3, with D perhaps matching TRBD2 (5 bases). V was clipped by 4 bases and J by 1 base, with 6 bases between them. The germline CDR1 and CDR2 sequences are MGHDK and SYGVNS. The CDR3 is 13 residues long.

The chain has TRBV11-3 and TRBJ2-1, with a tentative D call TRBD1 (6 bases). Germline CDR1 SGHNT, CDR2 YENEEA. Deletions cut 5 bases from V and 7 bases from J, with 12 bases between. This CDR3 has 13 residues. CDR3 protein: CASSPTTGNEQFF. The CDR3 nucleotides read TGTGCCAGCAGCCCTACCACAGGGAATGAGCAGTTCTTC.

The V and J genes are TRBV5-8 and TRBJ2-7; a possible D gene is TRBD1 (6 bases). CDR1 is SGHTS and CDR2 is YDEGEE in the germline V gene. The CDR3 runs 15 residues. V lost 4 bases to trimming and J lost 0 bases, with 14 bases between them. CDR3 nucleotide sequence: TGTGCCAGCAGCCAGCATGACAGGCCCTCCTACGAGCAGTACTTC. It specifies CASSQHDRPSYEQYF.

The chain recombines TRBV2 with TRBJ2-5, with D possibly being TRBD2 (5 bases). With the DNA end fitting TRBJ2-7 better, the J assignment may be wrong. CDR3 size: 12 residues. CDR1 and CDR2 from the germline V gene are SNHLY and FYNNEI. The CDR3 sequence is CASRLATYEQYF. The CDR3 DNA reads TGTGCCAGCCGTCTAGCTACCTACGAGCAGTACTTC.

This CDR3 is CASSLLGATRAEAFF. In nucleotides, the CDR3 is TGTGCCAGCAGTTTATTGGGAGCTACACGGGCTGAAGCTTTCTTT. The J gene is TRBJ1-1, the V gene TRBV28; D not certain. V shed 1 base and J shed 6 bases, with 15 bases lying between them. This CDR3 contains 15 residues. Germline CDR1 reads MDHEN; CDR2 reads SYDVKM.

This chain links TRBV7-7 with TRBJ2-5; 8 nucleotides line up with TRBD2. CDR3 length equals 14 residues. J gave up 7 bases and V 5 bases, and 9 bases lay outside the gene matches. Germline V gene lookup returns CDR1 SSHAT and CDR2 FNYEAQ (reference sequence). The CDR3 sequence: CASSRTSGGGTQYF. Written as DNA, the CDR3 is TGTGCCAGCAGCCGAACTAGCGGCGGGGGGACCCAGTACTTC.

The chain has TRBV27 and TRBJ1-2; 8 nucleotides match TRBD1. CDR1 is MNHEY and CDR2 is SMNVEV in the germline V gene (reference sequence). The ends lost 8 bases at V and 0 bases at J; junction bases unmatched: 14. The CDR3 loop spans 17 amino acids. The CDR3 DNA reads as TGTGCCAGCGGCAACAGGGGGGAAATTCTAGCTAACTATGGCTACACCTTC. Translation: CASGNRGEILANYGYTF.

CDR3 coding DNA: TGTGCCAGCAGCCCGTCTAGCGGGATGAACACCGGGGAGCTGTTTTTT. This encodes CASSPSSGMNTGELFF. The chain couples TRBV5-4 to TRBJ2-2; 9 bases are a match to TRBD2. The V and J ends lost 4 bases and 1 base, in that order; junction bases with no gene match: 5. The CDR3 extends over 16 amino acids. Germline CDR1 SGHNT, CDR2 YYREEE (reference sequence). Full variable domain (missing parts from reference TRBV5-4 and TRBJ2-2): ETGVTQSPTHLIKTRGQQVTLRCSSQSGHNTVSWYQQALGQGPQFIFQYYREEENGRGNFPPRFSGLQFPNYSSELNVNALELDDSALYLCASSPSSGMNTGELFFGEGSRLTVL.

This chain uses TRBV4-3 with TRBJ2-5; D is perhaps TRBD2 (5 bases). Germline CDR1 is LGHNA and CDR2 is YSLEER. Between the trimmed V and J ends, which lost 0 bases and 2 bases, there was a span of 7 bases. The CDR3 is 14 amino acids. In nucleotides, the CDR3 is TGCGCCAGCAGCCAAGAGTGGAGGCAAGAGACCCAGTACTTC. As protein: CASSQEWRQETQYF.

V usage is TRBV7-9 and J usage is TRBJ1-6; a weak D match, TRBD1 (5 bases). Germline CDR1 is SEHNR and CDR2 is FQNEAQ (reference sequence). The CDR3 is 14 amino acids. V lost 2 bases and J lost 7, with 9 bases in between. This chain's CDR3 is CASSLWDSNSPLHF. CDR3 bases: TGTGCCAGCAGCTTATGGGACTCAAATTCACCCCTCCACTTT.

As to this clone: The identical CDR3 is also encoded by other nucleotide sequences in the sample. CDR3 sequence: CASSLPGQGNYGYTF. The CDR3 region has the DNA TGTGCCAGCAGTTTACCTGGACAGGGGAACTATGGCTACACCTTC. The chain uses TRBV28 and TRBJ1-2, with TRBD1 matching over 9 bases. The germline gives CDR1 MDHEN, CDR2 SYDVKM. After removal of 2 bases from V and 2 bases from J, the junction contained 3 bases not matched to a gene. The CDR3 covers 15 residues.